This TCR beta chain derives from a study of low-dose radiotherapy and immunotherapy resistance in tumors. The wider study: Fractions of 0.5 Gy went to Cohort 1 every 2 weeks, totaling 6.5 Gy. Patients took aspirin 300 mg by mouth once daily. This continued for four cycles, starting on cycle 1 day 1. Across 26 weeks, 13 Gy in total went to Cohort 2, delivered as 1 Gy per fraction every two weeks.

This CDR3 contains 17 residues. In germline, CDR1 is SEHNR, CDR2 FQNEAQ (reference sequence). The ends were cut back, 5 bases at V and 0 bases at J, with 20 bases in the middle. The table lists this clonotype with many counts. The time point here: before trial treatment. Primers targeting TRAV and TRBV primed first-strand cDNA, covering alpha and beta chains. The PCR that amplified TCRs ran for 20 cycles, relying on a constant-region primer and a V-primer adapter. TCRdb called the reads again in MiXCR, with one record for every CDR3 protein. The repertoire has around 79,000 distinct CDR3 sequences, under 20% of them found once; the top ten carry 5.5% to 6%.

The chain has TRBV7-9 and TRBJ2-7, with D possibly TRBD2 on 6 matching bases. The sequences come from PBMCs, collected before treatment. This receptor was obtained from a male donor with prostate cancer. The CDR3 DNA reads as TGTGCCAGCAGCAAATCCCGAGGGGACTTTAGCTCCTACGAGCAGTACTTC. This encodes CASSKSRGDFSSYEQYF.